Listed below are T cell receptor beta chains from one sample, sequenced in a study of blood T cell repertoires in COVID-19. Generated by immunoSEQ multiplex PCR, the TCRdb table keeps only in-frame clones and is missing some. The table has 140,000 to 150,000 clones, over 75% seen once. Source material: peripheral blood. Receptors originate from a man aged 65 to 85 with acute or convalescent COVID-19. CDR3s include the opening cysteine and the closing phenylalanine or tryptophan. The order of the fields is clone size, D gene, J gene, V gene, CDR3 DNA, CDR3 protein. D genes are given only for firm matches. Size is omitted from some rows. Given values are once, few, many or a class for expanded clones.

>-|-|TRBJ2-6|TRBV28
TGTGCCAGCAGCTACAGACGGTTCTCTGGGGCCAACGTCCTGACTTTC
CASSYRRFSGANVLTF
>-|-|TRBJ1-2|TRBV13
TGTGCCAGCAGCTCAACCTGGCAGGGTGGTTATGGCTACACCTTC
CASSSTWQGGYGYTF
>-|-|TRBJ2-6|TRBV19
TGTGCCAGTAGTCGTGGTTCCGGGGTGGCCAACGTCCTGACTTTC
CASSRGSGVANVLTF
>few|TRBD2|TRBJ2-1|TRBV5-6
TGTGCCAGCAGCTCCTACCGGACTAGCGGGAGGATAGATGAGCAGTTCTTC
CASSSYRTSGRIDEQFF
>once|TRBD1|TRBJ1-2|TRBV5-4
TGTGCCAGCAGCTTACAGGGGGCCTCCAACTATGGCTACACCTTC
CASSLQGASNYGYTF
>once|-|TRBJ1-5|TRBV7-9
TGTGCCAGCAGCTTACAGGGGAGGGAGCAGCCCCAGCATTTT
CASSLQGREQPQHF
>once|-|TRBJ2-7|TRBV7-2
TGTGCCAGCAGCTTAGAAATGACTTACGAGCAGTACTTC
CASSLEMTYEQYF
>once|TRBD1|TRBJ1-1|TRBV6-5
TGTGCCAGCAGAACAGGGGCGAACACTGAAGCTTTCTTT
CASRTGANTEAFF
>-|-|TRBJ1-3|TRBV7-2
TGTGCCAGCAGCTTAGGGCCGGACTTCTCTGGAAACACCATATATTTT
CASSLGPDFSGNTIYF
>-|-|TRBJ1-5|TRBV27
TGTGCCAGCAGTTGGGGAGGAGAGGGCAATCAGCCCCAGCATTTT
CASSWGGEGNQPQHF
>-|TRBD2|TRBJ2-5|TRBV7-9
TGTGCCAGCAGCTTAGGCGGAGTTACTAGCGGGGCATGGGAGACCCAGTACTTC
CASSLGGVTSGAWETQYF
>-|-|TRBJ2-7|TRBV5-1
TGCGCCAGCAGCCGGGACTTCTCCTACGAGCAGTACTTC
CASSRDFSYEQYF
>once|-|TRBJ1-2|TRBV5-5
TGTGCCAGCAGCGTACGCCCTGGGGGCGCGAACTATGGCTACACCTTC
CASSVRPGGANYGYTF
>-|-|TRBJ1-3|TRBV19
TGTGCCAGTAGTATTTGGCCTGACTCTGGAAACACCATATATTTT
CASSIWPDSGNTIYF
>-|-|TRBJ1-5|TRBV7-2
TGTGCCAGCAGCTTCCCCGGGACACCCAATCAGCCCCAGCATTTT
CASSFPGTPNQPQHF
>-|-|TRBJ2-5|TRBV10-1
TGCGCCAGCAGTGAGTCAAGGGGTGGTGTGACCCAGTACTTC
CASSESRGGVTQYF
>-|-|TRBJ2-5|TRBV18
TGTGCCAGCTCACCACATCCAAATCCGGGGACCCAGTACTTC
CASSPHPNPGTQYF
>-|TRBD1|TRBJ2-5|TRBV14
TGTGCCAGCAGCCGAGACAGGGGGCGGGAGACCCAGTACTTC
CASSRDRGRETQYF
>-|TRBD1|TRBJ1-2|TRBV2
TGTGCCAGCAGTGAAACACAGGGGGTAATCTATGGCTACACCTTC
CASSETQGVIYGYTF
>-|TRBD1|TRBJ2-6|TRBV5-1
TGCGCCAGCAGCGGGACAGGGTACTCTGGGGCCAACGTCCTGACTTTC
CASSGTGYSGANVLTF
>-|TRBD2|TRBJ2-1|TRBV7-8
TGTGCCAGCAGCTTTTATCGCCGGACTAGCGGGAAGGACAATGAGCAGTTCTTC
CASSFYRRTSGKDNEQFF
>-|TRBD2|TRBJ2-1|TRBV7-9
TGTGCCAGCAGCCTACTAGCGGGAGTGTACAATGAGCAGTTCTTC
CASSLLAGVYNEQFF
>-|TRBD1|TRBJ2-2|TRBV19
TGTGCCAGTAGTGCACAGGGGTTAGCCACCGGGGAGCTGTTTTTT
CASSAQGLATGELFF
>once|TRBD1|TRBJ2-6|TRBV15
TGTGCCACCAGCAGACCGGACAGGGCCGTCCTGACTTTC
CATSRPDRAVLTF
>-|TRBD1|TRBJ1-1|TRBV7-9
TGTGCCAGCAGCCCGACAGGGGGCGCGTACACTGAAGCTTTCTTT
CASSPTGGAYTEAFF
>-|TRBD1|TRBJ1-6|TRBV20-1
TGCAGTGCTAGTGCAGACAGGGTAAATTCACCCCTCCACTTT
CSASADRVNSPLHF
>-|-|TRBJ2-2|TRBV25-1
TGTGCCACGGGACACGCGAACACCGGGGAGCTGTTTTTT
CATGHANTGELFF
>-|-|TRBJ1-1|TRBV5-1
TGCGCCAGCAGCCCATATCCTACCCCGAACACTGAAGCTTTCTTT
CASSPYPTPNTEAFF
>-|-|TRBJ1-1|TRBV29-1
TGCAGCACTTTTTTTCGGGGCGGGGTGAACACTGAAGCTTTCTTT
CSTFFRGGVNTEAFF
>-|-|TRBJ2-5|TRBV24-1
TGTGCCACCAGTGACCAGGGGCCGGGGGAGACCCAGTACTTC
CATSDQGPGETQYF
>-|-|TRBJ2-5|TRBV7-9
TGTGCCAGCAGCTTACAGGGCAGCCTAGAGACCCAGTACTTC
CASSLQGSLETQYF
>-|TRBD1|TRBJ1-1|TRBV19
TGTGCCAGTATTGGGACAGCCATGAACACTGAAGCTTTCTTT
CASIGTAMNTEAFF
>-|-|TRBJ1-3|TRBV28
TGTGCCAGCAGTTTATTCCAGGGCAGTATCTCTGGAAACACCATATATTTT
CASSLFQGSISGNTIYF
>-|TRBD2|TRBJ2-1|TRBV7-2
TGTGCCAGCAGCTTGGTCGCGGGAGGGTACGACAATGAGCAGTTCTTC
CASSLVAGGYDNEQFF
>once|TRBD2|TRBJ2-5|TRBV15
TGTGCCACCAGCAGAGATCGGGGAGGGTCTACGCGAGAGACCCAGTACTTC
CATSRDRGGSTRETQYF
>-|-|TRBJ1-2|TRBV27
TGTGCCAGCAGTTCCCGGACAGCTAACTATGGCTACACCTTC
CASSSRTANYGYTF
>-|-|TRBJ2-7|TRBV19
TGTGCCAGTAGTATCGGGACACGTTCCTACGAGCAGTACTTC
CASSIGTRSYEQYF
>-|-|TRBJ1-4|TRBV5-1
TGCGCCAGCAGCTTGGCACCCAGGGTCGGGGAAAAACTGTTTTTT
CASSLAPRVGEKLFF
>once|-|TRBJ2-7|TRBV5-4
TGTGCCAGCAGCTTGGGACCGGACAGCTCCTACGAGCAGTACTTC
CASSLGPDSSYEQYF
>-|TRBD1|TRBJ1-1|TRBV19
TGTGCCAGTAGTATTCAGGGGGCGAACACTGAAGCTTTCTTT
CASSIQGANTEAFF